This T cell receptor (beta chain) is from a study of CD8+ T cells in alopecia areata. About the research overall: Treated patients were given oral tofacitinib, which was dosed at 5 to 10 mg twice daily.

TCR sequencing used cDNA made by reverse transcription of extracted RNA. Measured with immunoSEQ multiplex PCR; TCRdb has only the in-frame clones, and not every one. The sample has about 120,000 clones, approximately 59% seen once. This clone was counted only a few times. Antigen specificity is unknown. Regarding the study as a whole: Among the top 100, expanded CD8+ clones, as well as scalp clonality, were significantly decreased by tofacitinib. Mice gave a clearer picture of TCR sharing than patients did, possibly for HLA-related reasons.

The germline CDR1 and CDR2 sequences are SEHNR and FQNEAQ (reference sequence). V lost 3 bases and J lost 5, with 8 bases in between. The length of the CDR3 is 12 residues. Sample treatment: oral pan-JAK inhibitor, 5-10 mg twice daily. This sequence was found in a human donor with alopecia areata. This rearrangement joins TRBV7-9 to TRBJ2-7; D is possibly TRBD2 (6 bases). Material: CD8+ T cells sorted from blood, obtained at week 4, from a patient treated with tofacitinib. The CDR3 bases are TGTGCCAGCAGCTTGTCGGGGGACGAGCAGTACTTC. As protein: CASSLSGDEQYF.